The clone carrying this T cell receptor beta chain was counted a few times. The CDR3 is 13 amino acids. V was cut by 6 bases and J by 8 bases, with 11 bases left in between. Germline loops: CDR1 LNHDA, CDR2 SQIVND (reference sequence). The data were taken from a study of blood T cell repertoires in COVID-19. Turning to the study itself: COVID-19 samples collected from the United States, Italy and Spain covered acute and convalescent phases. PBMCs, B-cell-depleted T cells, or T cells provided the cDNA or gDNA that made up the material.

Original methodology: Using reference gene primer amplification, nucleated cell counts were estimated. Clones were sequenced by immunoSEQ multiplex PCR, and TCRdb holds only the in-frame ones, with some missing. V and J calls and clone size come straight from that table; D and trimming were deduced from the DNA. The sample gives some 50,000 clones, about 82% of which show up once; under 15% is in the top ten. The TCR sequence derives from a human donor in a cohort sampled during active COVID-19. The specimen was peripheral blood. This rearrangement joins TRBV19 to TRBJ1-6, with D unresolved. The CDR3 reads CASSRRGDSPLHF. CDR3 nucleotides: TGTGCCAGTAGCCGCCGCGGGGATTCACCCCTCCACTTT.